Shown below are 24 T cell receptor beta chains from a single sample sequenced in a study of blood T cell repertoires in COVID-19. Only in-frame clones appear in the TCRdb table, and some are missing; sequencing was by immunoSEQ multiplex PCR. The profile shows 50,000 to 70,000 clones, more than 65% of them singletons. Sequencing was performed on peripheral blood. The receptors were gathered from a man aged 80 or over with COVID-19, enrolled during active disease.

The chain is built from TRBV6-5 and TRBJ1-2; unclear D gene. Trimming took 2 bases from V and 1 from J, leaving 11 bases between them. The CDR3 is 15 amino acids. The germline V gene has CDR1 MNHEY and CDR2 SVGAGI. This CDR3 reads CASSYKLGLNYGYTF. CDR3 bases: TGTGCCAGCAGTTACAAGCTCGGTCTTAACTATGGCTACACCTTC.

The V gene is TRBV9, the J gene TRBJ2-7; 9 positions match TRBD2. CDR1 is SGDLS and CDR2 is YYNGEE in the germline V gene. This CDR3 has 19 residues. With V trimmed by 0 bases and J by 6 bases, 19 bases remained unmatched. In DNA form, the CDR3 reads TGTGCCAGCAGCGTAGTTGAACCAGCGGGAGGTGTTGGTTCACTCGAGCAGTACGTC. Its translation: CASSVVEPAGGVGSLEQYV.

The chain carries TRBV4-3 and TRBJ1-2, with D unresolved. The V end lost 2 bases, the J end lost 0 bases, and 7 bases lay between the germline ends. Germline CDR1 reads LGHNA; CDR2 reads YSLEER. CDR3 length equals 14 residues. CDR3 nucleotides: TGCGCCAGCAGCCAAAGCCACCCTAACTATGGCTACACCTTC. This sequence encodes CASSQSHPNYGYTF.

In its sample, this clone was seen a few times. This chain links TRBV10-3 with TRBJ2-7; unclear D gene. CDR3 length: 14 residues. Trimming took off 0 bases at V and 1 base at J, with 7 bases between the two ends. CDR1 and CDR2 (germline): ENHRY, SYGVKD. CDR3 in DNA: TGTGCCATCAGTGAGTCAACACAATCCTACGAGCAGTACTTC. This sequence encodes CAISESTQSYEQYF.

The J gene is TRBJ2-2, the V gene TRBV19; D gene unclear. Germline V gene lookup returns CDR1 LNHDA and CDR2 SQIVND (reference sequence). The CDR3 length is 14 residues. The V gene lost 5 bases and the J gene lost 4 bases, with 11 bases spanning the gap. The CDR3 spells CASSFSSGTGELFF. The CDR3 nucleotides are TGTGCCAGTAGTTTTAGTTCAGGCACCGGGGAGCTGTTTTTT.

The chain joins TRBV19 to TRBJ1-5; D unclear. The germline V gene encodes CDR1 LNHDA and CDR2 SQIVND (reference sequence). CDR3 size: 14 residues. V was trimmed by 3 bases and J by 6 bases, leaving 12 bases between them. CDR3 amino acids: CASSMGRRSQPQHF. The CDR3 DNA sequence: TGTGCCAGTAGTATGGGTAGGAGAAGTCAGCCCCAGCATTTT.

This chain connects TRBV2 to TRBJ2-3; D gene ambiguous. The CDR3 is 11 residues long. The V and J ends lost 0 bases and 10 bases respectively, with 5 bases between them. The V gene's germline CDR1 is SNHLY and CDR2 FYNNEI. The CDR3 here is CASSEASAQYF. CDR3 coding DNA: TGTGCCAGCAGTGAAGCTTCGGCGCAGTATTTT.

V and J are TRBV6-5 and TRBJ2-5; D is perhaps TRBD1 (5 bases). Looked up from germline, CDR1 is MNHEY and CDR2 is SVGAGI. The V gene lost 6 bases and the J gene lost 5 bases, with 13 bases spanning the gap. The CDR3 contains 13 residues. The chain's CDR3 is CASSKGNRETQYF. The DNA of the CDR3 is TGTGCCAGCAGCAAGGGGAATAGGGAGACCCAGTACTTC.

The V gene is TRBV6-5, the J gene TRBJ1-1; unclear D gene. Germline V gene data show CDR1 as MNHEY and CDR2 as SVGAGI. This CDR3 has 13 residues. The germline V and J ends were trimmed by 6 bases and 1 base, with 9 bases remaining between them. In nucleotides, the CDR3 is TGTGCCAGCAGAATCGGAGAGAACACTGAAGCTTTCTTT. Translated, it gives CASRIGENTEAFF.

This clone has a single count. The chain has TRBV11-2 and TRBJ2-5; 8 bases match TRBD1. CDR1 SGHAT and CDR2 FQNNGV come from the germline V gene. There are 13 residues in the CDR3. V lost 5 bases, J lost 5 bases, and 4 bases stayed unmatched. The CDR3 spells CASSQDRVETQYF. DNA of the CDR3: TGTGCCAGCAGCCAGGACAGGGTGGAGACCCAGTACTTC.

Here the CDR3 DNA reads TGTGCCACCAGTGATTTGGGGGGCCACAACACAGATACGCAGTATTTT. Its protein is CATSDLGGHNTDTQYF. This chain connects TRBV24-1 to TRBJ2-3; maybe TRBD1 (6 bases). V was clipped by 0 bases and J by 2 bases, with 11 bases between them. In germline, CDR1 is KGHDR, CDR2 SFDVKD. The CDR3 covers 16 residues.

The chain carries TRBV5-1 and TRBJ2-7; weak D call: TRBD2 (7 bases). CDR3 length: 14 amino acids. Per the germline V gene, CDR1 is SGHRS and CDR2 is YFSETQ. Trimming shortened V by 2 bases and J by 2 bases, and 11 bases separated the two germline ends. CDR3 coding DNA: TGCGCCAGCAGCTTAGAGGGGGGGCCCTACGAGCAGTACTTC. Protein product: CASSLEGGPYEQYF.

This clone appeared a few times. This chain connects TRBV27 to TRBJ2-1, with unresolved D. Looked up from germline, CDR1 is MNHEY and CDR2 is SMNVEV (reference sequence). The CDR3 runs to 11 residues. V lost 7 bases, J lost 2 bases, and 3 bases lay in between. The CDR3 protein is CASNTYNEQFF. The CDR3 region has the DNA TGTGCCAGCAACACCTACAATGAGCAGTTCTTC.

CDR3 region: CASSLLRGLGEKLFF. The CDR3 DNA is TGTGCCAGCAGTTTATTGAGGGGGCTGGGGGAAAAACTGTTTTTT. J is TRBJ1-4 and V is TRBV28; TRBD1 aligns across 7 bases. The CDR3 has 15 amino acids. Per germline, CDR1 MDHEN and CDR2 SYDVKM. With 1 base clipped from V and 8 bases from J, the junction kept 7 bases outside the gene matches.

This clone was observed a few times. The chain has TRBV7-2 and TRBJ1-1; D possibly corresponds to TRBD1 (5 bases). This CDR3 is built from 14 residues. Germline loops: CDR1 SGHTA, CDR2 FQGNSA. With 1 base removed from V and 0 bases from J, the gap between germline ends came to 6 bases. The CDR3 loop reads CASSLGRVNTEAFF. In nucleotides, the CDR3 is TGTGCCAGCAGCTTAGGCAGGGTGAACACTGAAGCTTTCTTT.

This sequence joins TRBV7-8 and TRBJ2-7; 11 bases agree with TRBD2. With V trimmed by 0 bases and J by 4 bases, 2 bases remained unmatched. Germline V gives CDR1 SGHVS, CDR2 FQNEAQ. This CDR3 has 15 amino acids. The CDR3 region has the DNA TGTGCCAGCAGCTTAGCCCTAGCGGGGGGTTACGAGCAGTACTTC. Its translation is CASSLALAGGYEQYF.

In this sample, this clone turned up once. The V call is TRBV5-1, the J call TRBJ2-1, with 7 bases fitting TRBD1. The V and J ends lost 0 bases and 4 bases, in that order; junction bases with no gene match: 4. This CDR3 spans 15 amino acids. Germline-derived CDR1 and CDR2 are SGHRS and YFSETQ. In nucleotides, the CDR3 is TGCGCCAGCAGCTTGGGCGGACAGGTTTACAATGAGCAGTTCTTC. Translation gives CASSLGGQVYNEQFF.

The chain uses TRBV29-1 and TRBJ1-3, with D perhaps TRBD1 (6 bases). The CDR3 extends over 19 amino acids. Looked up from germline, CDR1 is SQVTM and CDR2 is ANQGSEA. The V end was cut by 0 bases, the J end by 0 bases, with 21 bases between. The CDR3 spells CSVEDSGGGDRNSGNTIYF. CDR3 sequence (DNA): TGCAGCGTTGAAGATTCGGGGGGGGGCGACAGGAACTCTGGAAACACCATATATTTT. Filled out from reference TRBV29-1 and TRBJ1-3, the complete variable domain reads SAVISQKPSRDICQRGTSLTIQCQVDSQVTMMFWYRQQPGQSLTLIATANQGSEATYESGFVIDKFPISRPNLTFSTLTVSNMSPEDSSIYLCSVEDSGGGDRNSGNTIYFGEGSWLTVV.

This chain joins TRBV20-1 and TRBJ2-7; D call uncertain. This CDR3 comprises 11 residues. The V end lost 3 bases, the J end lost 3 bases, and 6 bases lay between the germline ends. CDR1 is DFQATT, CDR2 SNEGSKA, per germline (reference sequence). DNA of the CDR3: TGCAGTGCTAGCCCCCTCTACGAGCAGTACGTC. Residues: CSASPLYEQYV.

The rearrangement joins TRBV27 to TRBJ2-2, with 9 bases matching TRBD2. CDR1 is MNHEY and CDR2 is SMNVEV in the germline V gene (reference sequence). The CDR3 spans 14 residues. With 2 bases clipped from V and 8 bases from J, the junction kept 3 bases outside the gene matches. The CDR3: CASSLSGGWGELFF. The CDR3 coding sequence is TGTGCCAGCAGTTTAAGCGGGGGGTGGGGGGAGCTGTTTTTT.

The chain is built from TRBV4-3 and TRBJ2-3; 7 nucleotides match TRBD2. CDR3 length: 17 amino acids. V was clipped by 0 bases and J by 0 bases; unmatched bases: 6. Germline V gene sequence: CDR1 LGHNA, CDR2 YSLEER. CDR3 protein: CASSQDWPSGSTDTQYF. CDR3 DNA sequence: TGCGCCAGCAGCCAAGATTGGCCTAGCGGTAGCACAGATACGCAGTATTTT.

This chain uses TRBV18 with TRBJ1-1; D remains unclear. There are 13 residues in the CDR3. Germline V gene sequence: CDR1 KGHSH, CDR2 LQKENI. V was trimmed by 6 bases and J by 1 base, leaving 9 bases between them. CDR3 region: CASSRDKNTEAFF. The CDR3 coding sequence is TGTGCCAGCTCGCGTGATAAGAACACTGAAGCTTTCTTT.

This chain's CDR3 is CASSLGYEQYF. The CDR3 DNA sequence: TGTGCCAGCAGCCTAGGTTACGAGCAGTACTTC. The chain has TRBV6-5 and TRBJ2-7, with unresolved D. V dropped 6 bases and J dropped 4 bases, with 7 bases sitting between them. CDR1 and CDR2 (germline): MNHEY, SVGAGI. This CDR3 comprises 11 residues.

The rearrangement uses TRBV7-2 and TRBJ1-5; tentatively, D is TRBD1 (5 bases). Trimming removed 3 bases at V and 6 bases at J, with 15 bases between. The CDR3 is made up of 15 amino acids. Germline lookup yields CDR1 SGHTA and CDR2 FQGNSA. CDR3 region: CASSFAGERGQPQHF. The CDR3 DNA is TGTGCCAGCAGCTTCGCGGGGGAAAGGGGTCAGCCCCAGCATTTT.